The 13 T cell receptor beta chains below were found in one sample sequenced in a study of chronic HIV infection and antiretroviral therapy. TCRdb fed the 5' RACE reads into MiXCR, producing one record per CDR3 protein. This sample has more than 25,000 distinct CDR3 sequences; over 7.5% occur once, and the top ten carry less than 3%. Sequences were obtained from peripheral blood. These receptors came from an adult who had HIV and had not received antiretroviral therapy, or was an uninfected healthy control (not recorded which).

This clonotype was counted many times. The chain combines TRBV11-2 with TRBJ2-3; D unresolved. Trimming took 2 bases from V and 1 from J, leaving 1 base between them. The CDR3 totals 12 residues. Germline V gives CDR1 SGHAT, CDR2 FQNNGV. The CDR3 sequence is CASSLRTDTQYF. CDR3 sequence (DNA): TGTGCCAGCAGCTTACGCACAGATACGCAGTATTTT.

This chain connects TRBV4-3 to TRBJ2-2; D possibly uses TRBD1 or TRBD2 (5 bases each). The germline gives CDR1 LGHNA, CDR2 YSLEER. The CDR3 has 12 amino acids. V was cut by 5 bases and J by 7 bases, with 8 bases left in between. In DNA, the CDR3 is TGCGCCAGCAGCGGGGGAAACGGGGAGCTGTTTTTT. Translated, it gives CASSGGNGELFF.

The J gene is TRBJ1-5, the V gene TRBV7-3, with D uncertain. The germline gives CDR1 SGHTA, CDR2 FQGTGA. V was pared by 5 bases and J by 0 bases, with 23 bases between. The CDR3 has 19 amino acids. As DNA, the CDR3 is TGTGCCAGCAGCCGCTGTATTGTCTCGTTGGGCTATAGCAATCAGCCCCAGCATTTT. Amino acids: CASSRCIVSLGYSNQPQHF.

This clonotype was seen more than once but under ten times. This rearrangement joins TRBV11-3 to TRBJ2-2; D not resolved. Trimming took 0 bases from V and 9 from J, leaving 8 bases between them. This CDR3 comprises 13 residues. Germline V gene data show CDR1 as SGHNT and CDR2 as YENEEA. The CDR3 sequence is CASSLESSRELFF. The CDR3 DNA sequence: TGTGCCAGCAGCTTAGAGAGTAGCCGGGAGCTGTTTTTT.

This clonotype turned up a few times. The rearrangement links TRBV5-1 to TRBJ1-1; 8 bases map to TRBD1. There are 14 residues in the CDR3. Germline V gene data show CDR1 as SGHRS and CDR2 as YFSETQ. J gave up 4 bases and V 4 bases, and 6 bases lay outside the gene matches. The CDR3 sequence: CASSHRQGSTEAFF. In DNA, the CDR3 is TGCGCCAGCAGCCACCGACAGGGGTCCACTGAAGCTTTCTTT.

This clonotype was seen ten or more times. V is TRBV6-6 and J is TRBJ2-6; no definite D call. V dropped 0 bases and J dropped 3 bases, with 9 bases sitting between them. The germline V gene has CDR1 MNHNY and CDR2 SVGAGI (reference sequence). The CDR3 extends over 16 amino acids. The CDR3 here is CASSYSGSNGANVLTF. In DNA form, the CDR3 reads TGTGCCAGCAGTTACTCGGGTTCTAATGGGGCCAACGTCCTGACTTTC.

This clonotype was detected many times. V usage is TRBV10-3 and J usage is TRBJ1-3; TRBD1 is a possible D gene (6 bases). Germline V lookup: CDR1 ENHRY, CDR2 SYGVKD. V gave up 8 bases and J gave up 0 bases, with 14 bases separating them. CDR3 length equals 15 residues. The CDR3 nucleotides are TGTGCCATCCGGGACCGGGACAACTCTGGAAACACCATATATTTT. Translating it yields CAIRDRDNSGNTIYF.

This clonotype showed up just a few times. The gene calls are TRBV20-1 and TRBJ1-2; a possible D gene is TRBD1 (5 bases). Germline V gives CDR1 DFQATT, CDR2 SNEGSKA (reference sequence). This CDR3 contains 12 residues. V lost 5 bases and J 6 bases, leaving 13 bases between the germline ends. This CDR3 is CSASGDLDGYTF. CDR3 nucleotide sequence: TGCAGTGCTTCGGGGGATCTAGATGGCTACACCTTC.

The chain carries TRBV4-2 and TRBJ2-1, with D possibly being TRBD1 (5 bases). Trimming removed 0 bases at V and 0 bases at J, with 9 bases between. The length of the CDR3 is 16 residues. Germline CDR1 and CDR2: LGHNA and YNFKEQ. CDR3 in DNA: TGTGCCAGCAGCCAAGAGTACAGGAGCTCCTACAATGAGCAGTTCTTC. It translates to CASSQEYRSSYNEQFF.

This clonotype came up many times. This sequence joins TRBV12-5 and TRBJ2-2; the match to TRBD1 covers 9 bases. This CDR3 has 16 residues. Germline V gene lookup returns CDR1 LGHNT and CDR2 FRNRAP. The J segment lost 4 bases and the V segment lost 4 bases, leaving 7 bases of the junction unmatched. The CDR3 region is CASGSSDRGGTGELFF. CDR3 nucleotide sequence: TGTGCTAGTGGTTCATCGGACAGGGGTGGCACCGGGGAGCTGTTTTTT.

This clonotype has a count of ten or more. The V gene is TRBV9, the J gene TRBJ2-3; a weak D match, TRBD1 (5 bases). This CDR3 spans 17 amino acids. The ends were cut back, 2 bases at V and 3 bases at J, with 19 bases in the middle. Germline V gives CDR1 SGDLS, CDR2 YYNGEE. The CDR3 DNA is TGTGCCAGCAGCGTGGGGCCAGGGCGAGACGGGACAGATACGCAGTATTTT. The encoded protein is CASSVGPGRDGTDTQYF.

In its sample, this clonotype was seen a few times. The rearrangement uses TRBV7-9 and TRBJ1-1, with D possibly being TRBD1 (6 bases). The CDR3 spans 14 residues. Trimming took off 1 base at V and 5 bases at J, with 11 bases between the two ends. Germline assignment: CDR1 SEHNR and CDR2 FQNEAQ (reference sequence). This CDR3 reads CASSLEDRGTEAFF. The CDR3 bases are TGTGCCAGCAGCTTAGAAGATAGGGGGACTGAAGCTTTCTTT.

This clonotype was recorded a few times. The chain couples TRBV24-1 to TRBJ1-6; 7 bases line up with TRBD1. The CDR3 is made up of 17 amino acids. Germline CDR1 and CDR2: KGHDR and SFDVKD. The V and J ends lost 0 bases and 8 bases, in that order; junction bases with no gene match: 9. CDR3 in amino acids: CATSDLARRGQDSPLHF. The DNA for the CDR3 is TGTGCCACCAGTGATTTGGCGCGGAGGGGGCAAGATTCACCCCTCCACTTT.